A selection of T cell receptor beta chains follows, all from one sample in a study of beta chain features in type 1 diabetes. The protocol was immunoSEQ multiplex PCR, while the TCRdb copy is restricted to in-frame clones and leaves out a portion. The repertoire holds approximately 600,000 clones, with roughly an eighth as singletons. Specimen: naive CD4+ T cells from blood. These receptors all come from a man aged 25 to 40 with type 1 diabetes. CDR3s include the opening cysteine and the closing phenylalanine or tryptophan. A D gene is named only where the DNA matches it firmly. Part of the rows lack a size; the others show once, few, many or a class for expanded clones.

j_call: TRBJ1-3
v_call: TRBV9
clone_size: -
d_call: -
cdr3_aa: CASSVVVGNPSGNTIYF
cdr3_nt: TGTGCCAGCAGCGTAGTTGTAGGGAACCCGTCTGGAAACACCATATATTTT

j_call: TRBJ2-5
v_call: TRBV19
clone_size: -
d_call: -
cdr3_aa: CASSPPGGETQYF
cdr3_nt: TGTGCCAGTAGCCCTCCCGGGGGAGAGACCCAGTACTTC

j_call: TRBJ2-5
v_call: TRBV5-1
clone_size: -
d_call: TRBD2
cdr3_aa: CASSPGTTETQYF
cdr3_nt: TGCGCCAGCAGCCCCGGGACTACAGAGACCCAGTACTTC

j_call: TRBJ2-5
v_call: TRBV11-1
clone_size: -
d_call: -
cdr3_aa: CASSASETQYF
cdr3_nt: TGTGCCAGCAGCGCTAGCGAGACCCAGTACTTC

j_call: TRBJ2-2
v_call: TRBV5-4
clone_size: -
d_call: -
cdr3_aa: CASSSSTPNTGELFF
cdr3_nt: TGTGCCAGCAGCTCTTCTACACCGAACACCGGGGAGCTGTTTTTT

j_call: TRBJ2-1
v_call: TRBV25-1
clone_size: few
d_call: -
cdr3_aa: CASSDPGQGSGNEQFF
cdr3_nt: TGTGCCAGCAGTGACCCCGGGCAGGGGTCGGGCAATGAGCAGTTCTTC

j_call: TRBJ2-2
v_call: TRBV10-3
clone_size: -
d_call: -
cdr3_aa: CAISARADSNTGELFF
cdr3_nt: TGTGCCATCAGTGCGCGGGCGGACTCAAACACCGGGGAGCTGTTTTTT

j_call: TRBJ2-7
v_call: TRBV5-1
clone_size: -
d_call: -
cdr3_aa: CASSLIPGGSYEQYF
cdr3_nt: TGCGCCAGCAGCTTAATTCCTGGGGGCTCCTACGAGCAGTACTTC

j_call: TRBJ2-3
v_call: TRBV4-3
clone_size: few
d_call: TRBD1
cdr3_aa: CASSPGQGGRTDTQYF
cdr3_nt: TGCGCCAGCAGCCCCGGACAGGGGGGTCGCACAGATACGCAGTATTTT

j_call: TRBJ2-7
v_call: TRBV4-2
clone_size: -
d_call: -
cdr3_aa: CASSQDGNGGTQYF
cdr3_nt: TGTGCCAGCAGCCAAGATGGGAATGGCGGAACGCAGTACTTC

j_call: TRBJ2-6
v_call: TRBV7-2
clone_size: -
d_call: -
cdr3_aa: CASSTYSDSAIILTF
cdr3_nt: TGTGCCAGCAGCACTTACTCAGACAGTGCCATAATCCTGACTTTC

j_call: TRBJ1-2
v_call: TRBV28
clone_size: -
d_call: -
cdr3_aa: CASSFESSGGYTF
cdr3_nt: TGTGCCAGCAGTTTCGAGTCCTCGGGAGGCTACACCTTC

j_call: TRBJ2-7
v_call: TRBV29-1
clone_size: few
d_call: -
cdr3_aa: CSVEGPGSSYEQYF
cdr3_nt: TGCAGCGTTGAAGGGCCGGGGTCAAGCTACGAGCAGTACTTC

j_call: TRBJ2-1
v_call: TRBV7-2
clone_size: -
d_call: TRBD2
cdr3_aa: CASSPRAGGRRYEQFF
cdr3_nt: TGTGCCAGCAGCCCCCGAGCGGGGGGTAGGCGATATGAGCAGTTCTTC

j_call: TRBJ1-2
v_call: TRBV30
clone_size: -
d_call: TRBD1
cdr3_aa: CAYRQGNYGYTF
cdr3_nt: TGTGCCTATCGACAGGGGAACTATGGCTACACCTTC

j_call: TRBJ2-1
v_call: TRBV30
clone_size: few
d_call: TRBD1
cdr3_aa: CAWSVGQGANNEQFF
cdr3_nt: TGTGCCTGGAGTGTCGGACAGGGGGCGAACAATGAGCAGTTCTTC

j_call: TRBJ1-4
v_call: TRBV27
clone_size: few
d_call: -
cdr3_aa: CASSRGVSNEKLFF
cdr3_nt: TGTGCCAGCAGCCGGGGGGTCTCTAATGAAAAACTGTTTTTT

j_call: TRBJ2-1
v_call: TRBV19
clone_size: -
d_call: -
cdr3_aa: CASSGLYNEQFF
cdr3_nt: TGTGCCAGCAGCGGGCTCTACAATGAGCAGTTCTTC

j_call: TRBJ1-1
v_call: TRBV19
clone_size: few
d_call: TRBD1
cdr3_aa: CASSPSRDSKTEAFF
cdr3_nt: TGTGCCAGTAGCCCGTCCCGGGACAGTAAGACTGAAGCTTTCTTT

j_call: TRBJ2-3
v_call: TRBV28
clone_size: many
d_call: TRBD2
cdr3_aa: CASGSGGITHTQYF
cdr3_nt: TGTGCCAGCGGGAGCGGGGGAATCACCCATACGCAGTATTTT

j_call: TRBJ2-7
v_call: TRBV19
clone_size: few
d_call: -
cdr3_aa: CASKIGVGDGLNYEQYF
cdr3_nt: TGTGCCAGTAAAATCGGGGTCGGGGACGGACTAAACTACGAGCAGTACTTC

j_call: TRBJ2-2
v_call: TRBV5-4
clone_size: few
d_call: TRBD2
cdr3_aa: CASSFPGTSGGPGELFF
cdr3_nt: TGTGCCAGCAGCTTCCCCGGGACTAGCGGGGGGCCCGGGGAGCTGTTTTTT

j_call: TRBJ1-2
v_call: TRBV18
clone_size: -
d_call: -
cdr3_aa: CASSPTVGGTSTVDYTF
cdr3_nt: TGTGCCAGCTCCCCAACCGTCGGGGGCACCTCCACGGTCGACTACACCTTC

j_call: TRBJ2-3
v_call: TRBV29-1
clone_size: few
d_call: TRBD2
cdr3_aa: CSIRTSGLTDTQYF
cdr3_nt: TGCAGCATTCGGACTAGCGGTCTCACAGATACGCAGTATTTT

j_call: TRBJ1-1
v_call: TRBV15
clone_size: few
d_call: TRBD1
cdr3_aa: CATSIRQGDAFF
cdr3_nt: TGTGCCACCAGCATAAGACAGGGGGATGCTTTCTTT

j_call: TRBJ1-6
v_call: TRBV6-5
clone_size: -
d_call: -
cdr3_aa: CASRFQGYRNSPLHF
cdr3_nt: TGTGCCAGCAGATTCCAGGGTTATCGTAATTCACCCCTCCACTTT

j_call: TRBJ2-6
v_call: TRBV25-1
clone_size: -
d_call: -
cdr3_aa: CASSGSGVSGANVLTF
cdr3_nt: TGTGCCAGCAGTGGTTCGGGGGTCTCTGGGGCCAACGTCCTGACTTTC

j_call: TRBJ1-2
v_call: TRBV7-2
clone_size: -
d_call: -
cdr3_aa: CASSSGGVNYGYTF
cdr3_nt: TGTGCCAGCAGCTCCGGGGGAGTTAACTATGGCTACACCTTC

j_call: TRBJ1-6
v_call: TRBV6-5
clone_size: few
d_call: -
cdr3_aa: CASTQLNSPLHF
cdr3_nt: TGTGCCAGCACACAGCTTAATTCACCCCTCCACTTT

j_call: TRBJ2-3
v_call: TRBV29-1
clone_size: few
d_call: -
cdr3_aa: CSAAPTDTQYF
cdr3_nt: TGCAGCGCCGCGCCCACAGATACGCAGTATTTT

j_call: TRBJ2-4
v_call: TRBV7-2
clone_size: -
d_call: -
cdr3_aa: CASSLSQGRNIQYF
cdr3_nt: TGTGCCAGCAGCTTATCCCAGGGGCGAAACATTCAGTACTTC

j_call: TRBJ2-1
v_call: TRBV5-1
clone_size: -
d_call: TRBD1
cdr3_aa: CASSLGGQGGSYNEQFF
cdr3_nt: TGCGCCAGCAGCTTGGGCGGACAGGGAGGCTCCTACAATGAGCAGTTCTTC

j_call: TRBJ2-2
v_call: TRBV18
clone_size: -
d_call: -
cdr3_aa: CASSPGIGPTSGELFF
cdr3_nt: TGTGCCAGCTCACCAGGGATAGGACCTACAAGCGGGGAGCTGTTTTTT

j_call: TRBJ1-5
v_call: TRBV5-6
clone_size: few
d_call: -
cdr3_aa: CASSLSRPSNQPQHF
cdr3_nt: TGTGCCAGCAGTTTATCCAGGCCTAGCAATCAGCCCCAGCATTTT

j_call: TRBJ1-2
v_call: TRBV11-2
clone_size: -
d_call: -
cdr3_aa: CASSLAGDGYTF
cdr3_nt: TGTGCCAGCAGCTTAGCGGGGGATGGCTACACCTTC

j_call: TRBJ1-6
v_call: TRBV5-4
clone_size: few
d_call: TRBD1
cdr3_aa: CASSLSVGQGDSPLHF
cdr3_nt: TGTGCCAGCAGCTTGAGTGTGGGACAGGGGGATTCACCCCTCCACTTT

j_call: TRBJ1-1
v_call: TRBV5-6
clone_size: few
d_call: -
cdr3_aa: CASSLEKEAFF
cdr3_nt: TGTGCCAGCAGCTTGGAGAAGGAAGCTTTCTTT

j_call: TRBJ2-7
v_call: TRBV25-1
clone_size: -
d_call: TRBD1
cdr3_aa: CASSEQGARYEQYF
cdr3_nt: TGTGCCAGCAGTGAACAGGGGGCGCGATACGAGCAGTACTTC

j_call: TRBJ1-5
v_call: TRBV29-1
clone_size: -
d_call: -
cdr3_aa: CSVGEGQDQPQHF
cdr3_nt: TGCAGCGTTGGTGAGGGGCAGGATCAGCCCCAGCATTTT

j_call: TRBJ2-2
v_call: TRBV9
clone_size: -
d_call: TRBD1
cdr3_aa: CASSSQGTGELFF
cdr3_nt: TGTGCCAGCAGCTCACAGGGGACCGGGGAGCTGTTTTTT